The source of this TCR beta chain is a study of metastatic and nonmetastatic thyroid tumors. Study in general: Repertoires were compared across blood and tumor or nodule tissue from malignant and benign thyroid patients.

This clone was recorded a few times. A clone one base away is much larger, so this may be a read error. The same CDR3 can be traced to other DNA sequences in this sample. Thyroid surgery had not been preceded by any treatment in any patient. TCRdb re-analyzed the PCR reads using MiXCR. Of approximately 40,000 clones listed, more than 9.5% were seen once; the top ten hold around 25%. The CDR3 is 11 residues long. V gave up 4 bases and J gave up 7 bases, with 10 bases separating them. Germline lookup yields CDR1 SQVTM and CDR2 ANQGSEA. The TCR originated in a female donor with papillary thyroid cancer or a benign thyroid nodule (not recorded which). Some clones in this sample may be carry-over from other donors' samples. The sequencing sample was made of blood. The V and J genes are TRBV29-1 and TRBJ1-1, with D unclear. The chain's CDR3 is CSVAAEYEAFF. CDR3 bases: TGCAGCGTTGCGGCTGAATATGAAGCTTTCTTT.